This note documents a single T cell receptor (beta chain) sequence. Its antigen is still unknown. This sample was taken from a study of OX40 agonist ivuxolimab in advanced cancers. General observations from the study: Relatively little clonal expansion, among the lowest observed, appeared in partial responders at 0.1-3.0 mg/kg.

CDR1 and CDR2 (germline): SGHDT, YYEEEE. The CDR3 contains 12 residues. Between the trimmed V and J ends, which lost 4 bases and 4 bases, there was a span of 8 bases. Some clones are missing from TCRdb's copy, which holds only in-frame ones; the method was immunoSEQ multiplex PCR. Of some 17,000 clones detected, around 77% appear once; the ten largest clones hold 20% to 30%. V gene TRBV5-6 combines with J gene TRBJ1-2, with D possibly TRBD1 on 5 matching bases. This receptor was identified in an adult with an advanced solid tumor such as melanoma, head and neck, liver or kidney cancer. Sequences were derived from CD4+ or CD8+ T cells sorted from blood, sampled in a trial of the OX40 agonist ivuxolimab. In DNA form, the CDR3 reads TGTGCCAGCAGCGGGGGGTCCTATGGCTACACCTTC. This gives the protein CASSGGSYGYTF.